This is a list of T cell receptor beta chains from one sample in a study of T cells in Graves' hyperthyroidism and ophthalmopathy. TCRdb independently ran MiXCR on the multiplex PCR reads; one entry per CDR3 protein. Among about 480,000 distinct CDR3 sequences listed, 14% were seen once. Sample: blood. The origin of the receptors is a woman aged 18-29 years with Graves' hyperthyroidism. Both conserved end residues are part of each CDR3. Fields, in order: V gene, D gene, J gene, clone size, CDR3 length, CDR3 DNA, CDR3 protein. D genes are given only for firm matches. Size is omitted from some rows. Given values are once, few, many or a class for expanded clones.

TRBV5-1	TRBD2	TRBJ2-3	few	15	TGCGCCTGCACATCGGGCGGGAGTTTGGCAGATACGCAGTATTTT	CACTSGGSLADTQYF
TRBV12-3/TRBV12-4	NA	TRBJ2-3	many	14	TGTGCCAGCAGTCCCCGACAGGTGGGGGATACGCAGTATTTT	CASSPRQVGDTQYF
TRBV5-5	TRBD1	TRBJ2-7	few	15	TGTGCCAGCAGCTTGGTGGGGACAGGTGCCTACGAGCAGTACTTC	CASSLVGTGAYEQYF
TRBV11-2	TRBD2	TRBJ2-3	NA	16	TGTGCCAGCAGCCTCGGACTAGCGCAAACCACAGATACGCAGTATTTT	CASSLGLAQTTDTQYF
TRBV12-3/TRBV12-4	NA	TRBJ2-7	NA	14	TGTGCCAGCAGCAACGACAGGCTTACCTACGAGCAGTACTTC	CASSNDRLTYEQYF
TRBV9	TRBD2	TRBJ2-7	NA	15	TGTGCCAGCAGCGTAGGCGGGAGACTCGGCTACGAGCAGTACTTC	CASSVGGRLGYEQYF
TRBV2	TRBD2	TRBJ2-5	many	14	TGTGCCAGCAGTGAAGGACTAGCGGGAGAGACCCAGTACTTC	CASSEGLAGETQYF
TRBV11-3	TRBD2	TRBJ2-5	NA	16	TGTGCCAGCAGCTGGCCGGGACTAGCGGGAGTCGAGACCCAGTACTTC	CASSWPGLAGVETQYF
TRBV5-1	TRBD1	TRBJ1-4	NA	16	TGCGCCAGCAGCTGGGACAGGGACGATCCGAGGGAAAAACTGTTTTTT	CASSWDRDDPREKLFF
TRBV7-8	NA	TRBJ1-1	many	14	TGTGCCAGCAGCCCAGGGGCCTCAGGGACTGAAGCTTTCTTT	CASSPGASGTEAFF
TRBV28	TRBD1	TRBJ2-1	many	15	TGTGCCAGCACCCCCAGGGACAGGGGAGGGGATGAGCAGTTCTTC	CASTPRDRGGDEQFF
TRBV12-3/TRBV12-4	NA	TRBJ2-3	many	14	TGTGCCAGCAGTTTGACTAGTAGCACAGATACGCAGTATTTT	CASSLTSSTDTQYF
TRBV20-1	NA	TRBJ2-1	NA	11	TGCAGTGCTAGAGATCAGACTTTGCAGTTCTTC	CSARDQTLQFF
TRBV4-2	NA	TRBJ1-3	few	16	TGTGCCAGCAGCCAAGTCGTCGGGAACTCTGGAAACACCATATATTTT	CASSQVVGNSGNTIYF
TRBV11-1	TRBD2	TRBJ2-7	NA	15	TGTGCCAGCAGCTTAGGTTTAGCGGGAGCTGGAGAGCAGTACTTC	CASSLGLAGAGEQYF
TRBV20-1	TRBD2	TRBJ2-1	many	12	TGCAGTGGAACCAGGACTAGCAATGAGCAGTTCTTC	CSGTRTSNEQFF
TRBV7-9	NA	TRBJ1-1	many	12	TGTGCCAGCAGCTTAGGGGGCGGTGGAGCTTTCTTT	CASSLGGGGAFF
TRBV12-3/TRBV12-4	NA	TRBJ2-3	many	13	TGTGCCAGCAGTTTAAAGCTGAGTGATACGCAGTATTTT	CASSLKLSDTQYF
TRBV28	TRBD1	TRBJ1-2	many	14	TGTGCCAGCAGTCCCCCGGGACAGGGTTCTGGCTACACCTTC	CASSPPGQGSGYTF
TRBV5-1	NA	TRBJ1-1	many	14	TGCGCCAGCAGCAGCGGGACGTTGAACACTGAAGCTTTCTTT	CASSSGTLNTEAFF
TRBV2	TRBD1	TRBJ1-2	NA	15	TGTGCCAGCACCCGCGAGGGGACAGGGATCAATGGCTACACCTTC	CASTREGTGINGYTF
TRBV27	TRBD1	TRBJ1-2	many	15	TGTGCCAGCAGATTCCTTTACAGGGGGGACTATGGCTACACCTTC	CASRFLYRGDYGYTF
TRBV6-1	TRBD1	TRBJ2-7	many	15	TGTGCCAGCAGTACGGGACAGCCACCTTCCTACGAGCAGTACTTC	CASSTGQPPSYEQYF
TRBV30	NA	TRBJ2-1	many	11	TGTGCCTGGAGCCATGTCGATGAGCAGTTCTTC	CAWSHVDEQFF
TRBV7-6	NA	TRBJ1-2	few	19	TGTGCCAGCAGCTTTAGTGTTCGGGACACCGGCAACTCTAACTATGGCTACACCTTC	CASSFSVRDTGNSNYGYTF
TRBV15	NA	TRBJ2-2	many	14	TGTGCCACCAGTAAGCGGGCAGTCCTCGGGGAGCTGTTTTTT	CATSKRAVLGELFF
TRBV7-2	TRBD1	TRBJ1-1	few	16	TGTGCCAGCAGCACCCGGGACAGGGTCAAAAATACTGAAGCTTTCTTT	CASSTRDRVKNTEAFF
TRBV5-1	NA	TRBJ2-1	many	13	TGCGCCAGCAGCTTGGGACCCATCAATGAGCAGTTCTTC	CASSLGPINEQFF
TRBV29-1	NA	TRBJ1-1	NA	16	TGCAGCGTTGAAGTGGGAGTTCGGGGGGCGCCCACTGAAGCTTTCTTT	CSVEVGVRGAPTEAFF
TRBV19	NA	TRBJ1-1	few	13	TGTGCCAGTTCAGATCAGGGGTACACTGAAGCTTTCTTT	CASSDQGYTEAFF
TRBV6-5	TRBD1	TRBJ1-5	many	18	TGTGCCAGCAGTTACTCTACCTCCGGGACAGGGGGCAATCAGCCCCAGCATTTT	CASSYSTSGTGGNQPQHF
TRBV3-1	NA	TRBJ2-2	many	12	TGTGCCAGCAGCCATCGCCTCGGGGAGCTGTTTTTT	CASSHRLGELFF
TRBV5-1	TRBD1	TRBJ2-7	many	14	TGCGCCAGCAGCCACGGGACAGGGGCCTACGAGCAGTACTTC	CASSHGTGAYEQYF
TRBV24-1	NA	TRBJ2-5	many	16	TGTGCCACCAGTGATTTTGGGGGACCGGACCAAGAGACCCAGTACTTC	CATSDFGGPDQETQYF
TRBV5-4	NA	TRBJ2-1	few	16	TGTGCCAGCAGCGCCTCCTCAGCGGAGGTCTACAATGAGCAGTTCTTC	CASSASSAEVYNEQFF
TRBV11-2	TRBD2	TRBJ2-1	many	14	TGTGCCAGCAGCCTCGGGACTACCTACAATGAGCAGTTCTTC	CASSLGTTYNEQFF
TRBV27	NA	TRBJ1-1	NA	14	TGTGCCAGCAGCCAAACAGGGTCTGACACTGAAGCTTTCTTT	CASSQTGSDTEAFF
TRBV11-3	NA	TRBJ2-1	many	14	TGTGCCAGCAGCCTCCAGGGGAGTAGGGCTGAGCAGTTCTTC	CASSLQGSRAEQFF
TRBV18	NA	TRBJ2-1	few	15	TGTGCCAGCTCACCTCAATCTAACAGGGGAGGTGAGCAGTTCTTC	CASSPQSNRGGEQFF
TRBV14	TRBD2	TRBJ2-2	NA	17	TGTGCCAGCAGCCCATCGCTAGCGGGAGTCTACACCGGGGAGCTGTTTTTT	CASSPSLAGVYTGELFF
TRBV7-9	TRBD1	TRBJ1-1	many	14	TGTGCCAGCAGCTCAACTCGACAGGGGGCGGAAGCTTTCTTT	CASSSTRQGAEAFF
TRBV27	NA	TRBJ2-3	many	16	TGTGCCAGCAGTCCTTTCAGGGTCGAACACACAGATACGCAGTATTTT	CASSPFRVEHTDTQYF
TRBV3-1	NA	TRBJ2-3	NA	13	TGTGCCAGCGGGGCTCTCGGCACAGATACGCAGTATTTT	CASGALGTDTQYF
TRBV19	NA	TRBJ2-1	many	16	TGTGCCAGTAGTATTGATATATCGAGCTCCTACAATGAGCAGTTCTTC	CASSIDISSSYNEQFF
TRBV19	NA	TRBJ1-3	NA	16	TGTGCCAGTAGTCCCTCTCCAGGCACGTCTGGAAACACCATATATTTT	CASSPSPGTSGNTIYF
TRBV20-1	TRBD2	TRBJ2-2	NA	14	TGCAGTGCTAGAGACGGGAGGGCCACCGGGGAGCTGTTTTTT	CSARDGRATGELFF
TRBV19	NA	TRBJ1-6	few	14	TGTGCCAGTAGTAAGGTGGATTATAATTCACCCCTCCACTTT	CASSKVDYNSPLHF
TRBV12-5	NA	TRBJ1-5	NA	16	TGTGCTAGTGATTTGAGGCGCGAGCTTAGCAATCAGCCCCAGCATTTT	CASDLRRELSNQPQHF
TRBV29-1	TRBD1	TRBJ1-4	few	13	TGCAGCGTTGACGAGGGGGCGGGGGAAAAACTGTTTTTT	CSVDEGAGEKLFF